The source of this TCR beta chain is a study of cytomegalovirus exposure and HLA in healthy donors. Broader study findings: Later work found most CMV-associated TCR beta chains apparently HLA-restricted. It is likely that the observed cluster of highly shared sequence variants was a sequencing artifact.

With 0 bases removed from V and 0 bases from J, the gap between germline ends came to 16 bases. CDR3 length: 18 residues. Per the germline V gene, CDR1 is SGDLS and CDR2 is YYNGEE. Regarding this clone: Antigen: not known.

PCR employed 60 Vbeta and 13 Jbeta primers. Produced via immunoSEQ multiplex PCR; TCRdb's table is partial and in-frame only. Of roughly 190,000 clones listed, 75% to 90% are singletons. The sequence was collected from a boy aged 2 to 9 in good health and CMV-seronegative. The sequencing sample was made of PBMCs. This chain joins TRBV9 and TRBJ1-5, with D perhaps matching TRBD1 (6 bases). CDR3 nucleotide sequence: TGTGCCAGCAGCGTAGCGGAGTTAGGGGGGGATAGCAATCAGCCCCAGCATTTT. The encoded protein is CASSVAELGGDSNQPQHF.